Here is one T cell receptor beta chain with its context. This entry belongs to a study of OX40 agonist ivuxolimab in advanced cancers. TCRdb's table, derived via immunoSEQ multiplex PCR, lists solely in-frame clones and lacks some. The sample lists some 74,000 clones, less than 90% occurring once. This TCR derives from an adult with an advanced solid tumor such as melanoma, head and neck, liver or kidney cancer. This material consisted of CD4+ or CD8+ T cells sorted from blood, taken in a trial of the OX40 agonist ivuxolimab.

Here the CDR3 DNA reads TGTGCCAGCAGCTTAGCAGGGACAGGGAAAGCTGGCTATGGCTACACCTTC. Translating gives CASSLAGTGKAGYGYTF. The chain recombines TRBV11-2 with TRBJ1-2, with 9 bases matching TRBD1. V trimming: 1 base; J trimming: 4 bases; junction bases outside the gene matches: 10. The CDR3 runs to 17 residues. Germline CDR1 reads SGHAT; CDR2 reads FQNNGV.